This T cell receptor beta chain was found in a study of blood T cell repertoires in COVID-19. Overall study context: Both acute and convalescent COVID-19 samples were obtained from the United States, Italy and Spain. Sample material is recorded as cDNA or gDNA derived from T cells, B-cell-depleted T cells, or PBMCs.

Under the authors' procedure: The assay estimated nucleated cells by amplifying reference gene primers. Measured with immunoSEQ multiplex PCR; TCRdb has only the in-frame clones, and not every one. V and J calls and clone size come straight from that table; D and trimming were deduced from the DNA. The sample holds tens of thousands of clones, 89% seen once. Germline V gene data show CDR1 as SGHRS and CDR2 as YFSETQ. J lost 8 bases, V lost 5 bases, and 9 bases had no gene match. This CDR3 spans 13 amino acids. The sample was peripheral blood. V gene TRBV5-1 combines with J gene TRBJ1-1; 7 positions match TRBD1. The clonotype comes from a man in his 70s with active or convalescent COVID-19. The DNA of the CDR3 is TGCGCCAGCAGTCAAGCGGTGACAGGGGAAGCTTTCTTT. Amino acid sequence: CASSQAVTGEAFF.